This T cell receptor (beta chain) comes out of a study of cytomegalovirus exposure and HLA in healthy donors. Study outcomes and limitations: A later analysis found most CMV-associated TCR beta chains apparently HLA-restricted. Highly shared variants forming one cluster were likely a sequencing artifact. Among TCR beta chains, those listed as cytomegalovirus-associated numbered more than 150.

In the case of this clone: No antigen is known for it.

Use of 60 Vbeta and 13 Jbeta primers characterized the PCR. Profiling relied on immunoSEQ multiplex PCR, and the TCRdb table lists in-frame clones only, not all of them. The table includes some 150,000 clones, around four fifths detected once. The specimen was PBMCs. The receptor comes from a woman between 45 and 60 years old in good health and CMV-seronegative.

DNA of the CDR3: TGTGCCAGCAGCTTAAGTAGGGGCGGAAACACCATATATTTT. Protein: CASSLSRGGNTIYF. This chain connects TRBV7-6 to TRBJ1-3; maybe TRBD1 (5 bases). In germline, CDR1 is SGHVS, CDR2 FNYEAQ. The V end was cut by 2 bases, the J end by 4 bases, with 9 bases between. The CDR3 sequence is 14 residues long.